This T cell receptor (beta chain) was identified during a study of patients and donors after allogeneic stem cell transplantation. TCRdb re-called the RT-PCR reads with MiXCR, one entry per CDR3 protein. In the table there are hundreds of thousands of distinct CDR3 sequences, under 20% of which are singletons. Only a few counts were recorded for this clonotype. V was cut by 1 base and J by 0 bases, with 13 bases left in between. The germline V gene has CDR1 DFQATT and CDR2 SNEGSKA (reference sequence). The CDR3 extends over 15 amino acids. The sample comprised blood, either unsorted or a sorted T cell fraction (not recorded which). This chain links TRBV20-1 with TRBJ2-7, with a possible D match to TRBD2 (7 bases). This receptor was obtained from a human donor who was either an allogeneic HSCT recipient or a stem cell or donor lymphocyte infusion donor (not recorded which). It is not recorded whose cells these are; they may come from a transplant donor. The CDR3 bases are TGCAGTGCTAGAGCGGGGGGCGATTCCTCCTACGAGCAGTACTTC. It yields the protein CSARAGGDSSYEQYF.